These 6 T cell receptor beta chains were sequenced from one sample in a study of molecular identifiers for immune sequencing clone quantification. TCRdb processed the PCR reads anew with MiXCR; each CDR3 protein has one entry. The table includes approximately 680,000 distinct CDR3 sequences, approximately 24% detected once. The sequencing sample was made of naive CD8+ T cells from blood, with Jurkat cell RNA spiked in. The subset denotes: FACS-sorted CD8+CD4-CCR7+CD45RA+ naive T cells. The receptors shown here come from a human donor in good health. Some libraries in this study had Jurkat cell RNA spiked in.

In regard to this clonotype: This may come from a read error, since a much larger clone is one base off. The chain links TRBV20-1 to TRBJ2-7; a possible D gene is TRBD2 (5 bases). The germline gives CDR1 DFQATT, CDR2 SNEGSKA (reference sequence). This CDR3 contains 13 residues. Written as DNA, the CDR3 is TGCGGTGCTAGAAGCCCGGGGACCTACGAGCAGTACTTC. Translating it yields CGARSPGTYEQYF.

Of note for this clonotype: A much larger clone sits a single nucleotide away, making a read error possible. The gene calls are TRBV3-1 and TRBJ2-3; TRBD2 matches at 7 bases. Germline CDR1 LGHDT, CDR2 YNNKEL (reference sequence). The CDR3 spans 18 residues. The V segment lost 8 bases and the J segment 4 bases; nucleotides outside the gene matches: 21. The CDR3 DNA reads as TGTGCCAGCCGCCCCCCGGCTTTTTGGGGGGGGAGGGCAGATACGCAGTATTTT. This translates into CASRPPAFWGGRADTQYF.

As for this clonotype: This may be a read error: a much more frequent sequence differs by one nucleotide. The chain couples TRBV7-9 to TRBJ2-5; D not resolved. CDR1 and CDR2 from the germline V gene are SEHNR and FQNEAQ (reference sequence). This CDR3 has 14 amino acids. CDR3 region: CASSPERSQEPQYF. As DNA, the CDR3 is TGTGCCAGCAGCCCTGAACGGTCCCAAGAGCCCCAGTACTTC.

This clonotype was detected ten times or more. The chain employs TRBV7-4 and TRBJ2-3, with D unresolved. Per germline, CDR1 SGHVT and CDR2 SQSDAQ. V lost 0 bases and J 0 bases, leaving 10 bases between the germline ends. The CDR3 contains 16 residues. The CDR3 loop is CASSLAVKTSTDTQYF. As DNA, the CDR3 is TGTGCCAGCAGCTTAGCGGTAAAAACTAGCACAGATACGCAGTATTTT.

Many counts were recorded for this clonotype. V is TRBV7-9 and J is TRBJ2-3, with 10 bases fitting TRBD2. Unmatched junction bases numbered 4, after V lost 7 bases and J lost 0 bases. Germline CDR1 SEHNR, CDR2 FQNEAQ (reference sequence). The CDR3 covers 15 residues. The CDR3 coding sequence is TGTGCCAGCATCACTAGCGGGATAAGCACAGATACGCAGTATTTT. Protein product: CASITSGISTDTQYF. Based on the CDR3 plus reference TRBV7-9 and TRBJ2-3, the full variable domain is DTGVSQNPRHKITKRGQNVTFRCDPISEHNRLYWYRQTLGQGPEFLTYFQNEAQLEKSRLLSDRFSAERPKGSFSTLEIQRTEQGDSAMYLCASITSGISTDTQYFGPGTRLTVL.

This clonotype was seen a handful of times. The chain is built from TRBV13 and TRBJ2-7; 11 bases agree with TRBD2. CDR1 PRHDT and CDR2 FYEKMQ come from the germline V gene (reference sequence). The CDR3 runs 15 residues. The junction had 7 bases not matched to a gene; V was cut back by 4 bases and J by 5 bases. CDR3 bases: TGTGCCAGCAGCTCCCTTAGCGGGGGGGCCCACGAGCAGTACTTC. Translation gives CASSSLSGGAHEQYF.